This TCR beta chain stems from a study of siplizumab effects on memory and regulatory T cells. On this clone itself: The antigen remains undetermined.

V shed 4 bases and J shed 0 bases, with 7 bases lying between them. The CDR3 contains 14 residues. Germline loops: CDR1 SGHNT, CDR2 YYREEE (reference sequence). Study-wide points: Alloreactive sequences tracing back to unstimulated CD4+ memory cells fell significantly with siplizumab. The suppressive capacity of proliferating Tregs from siplizumab cultures remained unconfirmed. A mean of roughly 70% of mappable alloreactive CD4+ clones were Treg-derived with siplizumab, compared with roughly 27% in controls.

Produced via immunoSEQ multiplex PCR; TCRdb's table is partial and in-frame only. The table has about 40,000 clones, more than 70% seen once. The origin of this receptor is a human donor in good health. The source material was naive CD4+ T cells sorted from blood. The V and J genes are TRBV5-4 and TRBJ2-2; D gene ambiguous. CDR3: CASSRLANTGELFF. The CDR3 nucleotides read TGTGCCAGCAGCCGACTCGCGAACACCGGGGAGCTGTTTTTT.